This is a list of T cell receptor beta chains from one sample in a study of T cell responses to AZD1222 COVID-19 vaccine. The table came from immunoSEQ multiplex PCR; TCRdb's copy has only in-frame clones and leaves some out. In the table there are some 180,000 clones, about 86% of which are singletons. This specimen consisted of peripheral blood, obtained on day 0 of AZD1222 vaccination. The receptor source for this set is an adult in good health. Each CDR3 is given with its conserved first and last residue. Fields, in order: CDR3 DNA, CDR3 protein, V gene, D gene, clone size, J gene. A D gene is named only where the DNA matches it firmly. Only some rows state a clone size, as once, few, many or a class for expanded clones.

DNA: TGTGCCACCAGCAGAGATATCCCCAGGGGCGGGTCACCCCTCCACTTT
CDR3: CATSRDIPRGGSPLHF
V: TRBV15
D: -
size: -
J: TRBJ1-6

DNA: TGTGCCAGCAGCCCCCGGGTAGCGGGAGGGTTTCCCTACGAGCAGTACTTC
CDR3: CASSPRVAGGFPYEQYF
V: TRBV4-2
D: TRBD2
size: -
J: TRBJ2-7

DNA: TGTGCCTGGAGTTTGAGAGGGAATCAGCCCCAGCATTTT
CDR3: CAWSLRGNQPQHF
V: TRBV30
D: -
size: -
J: TRBJ1-5

DNA: TGTGCCAGCTCACCAATGGACAGGGCCGGGGCCAACGTCCTGACTTTC
CDR3: CASSPMDRAGANVLTF
V: TRBV18
D: TRBD1
size: -
J: TRBJ2-6

DNA: TGTGCCAGCAGTCCAACCCTAGACAGGGGCGTTTTGCAGACCCAGTACTTC
CDR3: CASSPTLDRGVLQTQYF
V: TRBV6-6
D: TRBD1
size: -
J: TRBJ2-5

DNA: TGTGCTAGCAGCAAAGGGGGGTCAGGTGAGCAGTTCTTC
CDR3: CASSKGGSGEQFF
V: TRBV7-7
D: -
size: -
J: TRBJ2-1

DNA: TGTGCCAGCAGCTTAGGTCAGGGCCTGAACACTGAAGCTTTCTTT
CDR3: CASSLGQGLNTEAFF
V: TRBV11-2
D: -
size: -
J: TRBJ1-1

DNA: TGTGCCAGCAGCTCGGGACAGGGGTTTCAGCCCCAGCATTTT
CDR3: CASSSGQGFQPQHF
V: TRBV7-8
D: TRBD1
size: -
J: TRBJ1-5

DNA: TGTGCCAGCAGTTTAATGGGTGGCCCTAGCACAGATACGCAGTATTTT
CDR3: CASSLMGGPSTDTQYF
V: TRBV27
D: -
size: -
J: TRBJ2-3

DNA: TGTGCCAGCAGTGATTTTAGTCAGCCCCAGCATTTT
CDR3: CASSDFSQPQHF
V: TRBV6-1
D: -
size: -
J: TRBJ1-5

DNA: TGTGCCAGCAGCTTAGGTCCTAACACAGATACGCAGTATTTT
CDR3: CASSLGPNTDTQYF
V: TRBV7-2
D: -
size: -
J: TRBJ2-3

DNA: TGTGCCAGCAGTTCAGGGCGGAGCAATCAGCCCCAGCATTTT
CDR3: CASSSGRSNQPQHF
V: TRBV6-5
D: -
size: once
J: TRBJ1-5

DNA: TGTGCCAGTACCCTGGAGCAGGGGTATAATGAAAAACTGTTTTTT
CDR3: CASTLEQGYNEKLFF
V: TRBV19
D: -
size: -
J: TRBJ1-4

DNA: TGTGCTAGCAGCTTTCCGGGGGGACGGCGAGAGACCCAGTACTTC
CDR3: CASSFPGGRRETQYF
V: TRBV7-7
D: TRBD2
size: -
J: TRBJ2-5

DNA: TGTGCCAGCAGCACCCGGACGGACGCGATGAGCTACACCTTC
CDR3: CASSTRTDAMSYTF
V: TRBV7-2
D: -
size: -
J: TRBJ1-2

DNA: TGCAGCGTGGGGACTAGCGGGAGCCGTTTCACAAATACGCAGTATTTT
CDR3: CSVGTSGSRFTNTQYF
V: TRBV29-1
D: TRBD2
size: -
J: TRBJ2-3

DNA: TGTGCCAGCTCGACTAGCGGGGGGACGCAGTTCTTC
CDR3: CASSTSGGTQFF
V: TRBV25-1
D: TRBD2
size: few
J: TRBJ2-1

DNA: TGTGCCAGCAGCCACAGGGCGAGCAATCAGCCCCAGCATTTT
CDR3: CASSHRASNQPQHF
V: TRBV3-1/TRBV3-2
D: -
size: -
J: TRBJ1-5

DNA: TGTGCCAGCAGCCCCACCCGACAGGGATCTAATGAAAAACTGTTTTTT
CDR3: CASSPTRQGSNEKLFF
V: TRBV7-9
D: TRBD1
size: -
J: TRBJ1-4

DNA: TGTGCCAGCAGTCTCCGGGGTGCGAACACTGAAGCTTTCTTT
CDR3: CASSLRGANTEAFF
V: TRBV27
D: -
size: -
J: TRBJ1-1

DNA: TGTGCCAGTAGTATAGCGGGACAGCCAACTAATGAAAAACTGTTTTTT
CDR3: CASSIAGQPTNEKLFF
V: TRBV19
D: TRBD1
size: -
J: TRBJ1-4

DNA: TGTGCCAGCAGCCCAGGTAACATTCAGTACTTC
CDR3: CASSPGNIQYF
V: TRBV9
D: -
size: -
J: TRBJ2-4

DNA: TGTGCCAGCAGCTCTTCGGACAGAGAGACCCAGTACTTC
CDR3: CASSSSDRETQYF
V: TRBV5-4
D: -
size: -
J: TRBJ2-5

DNA: TGTGCCAGCAGCCTGGGACAGGGGTTGGCAAAGACCCAGTACTTC
CDR3: CASSLGQGLAKTQYF
V: TRBV5-6
D: TRBD1
size: -
J: TRBJ2-5

DNA: TGTGCCAGCAGTTACCCTCGGGGTCGGAACTATGGCTACACCTTC
CDR3: CASSYPRGRNYGYTF
V: TRBV6-5
D: -
size: -
J: TRBJ1-2

DNA: TGTGCCAGCTCACCATCGGACAGGTCACTACAAGAGACCCAGTACTTC
CDR3: CASSPSDRSLQETQYF
V: TRBV18
D: TRBD1
size: -
J: TRBJ2-5

DNA: TGTGCCAGCAGCTCTAGGGCACTGAACGAGCAGTACTTC
CDR3: CASSSRALNEQYF
V: TRBV28
D: -
size: -
J: TRBJ2-7

DNA: TGTGCCAGCAGGAACCAGGGCTACGCAGGTGAAGCTTTCTTT
CDR3: CASRNQGYAGEAFF
V: TRBV6-5
D: -
size: -
J: TRBJ1-1

DNA: TGCGCCAGCAGTGAATCACTCTTGTACAATGAGCAGTTCTTC
CDR3: CASSESLLYNEQFF
V: TRBV10-1
D: -
size: -
J: TRBJ2-1

DNA: TGTGCCAGCAGCCTCGGAGGGGGGAACACTGAAGCTTTCTTT
CDR3: CASSLGGGNTEAFF
V: TRBV11-3
D: -
size: -
J: TRBJ1-1

DNA: TGTGCCAGCAGCTTAGGGACTAGCGGGAGCTCCTACGAGCAGTACTTC
CDR3: CASSLGTSGSSYEQYF
V: TRBV13
D: TRBD2
size: -
J: TRBJ2-7

DNA: TGTGCCAGCAGCCTGTATGGTCAGAGCTCCTATAATTCACCCCTCCACTTT
CDR3: CASSLYGQSSYNSPLHF
V: TRBV5-8
D: -
size: -
J: TRBJ1-6

DNA: TGTGCCAGCAGCGGATACAATGAGCAGTTCTTC
CDR3: CASSGYNEQFF
V: TRBV7-8
D: -
size: -
J: TRBJ2-1

DNA: TGCGCCAGCAGCCAAGATAGGGGGACTGGAAACACCATATATTTT
CDR3: CASSQDRGTGNTIYF
V: TRBV4-3
D: -
size: -
J: TRBJ1-3

DNA: TGTGCCAGCAGCCAAGCGCGGCAGACGGCAGATACGCAGTATTTT
CDR3: CASSQARQTADTQYF
V: TRBV3-1/TRBV3-2
D: -
size: -
J: TRBJ2-3

DNA: TGTGCCAGCAGTTTCGGGGGAGGGACGCCCCAGCATTTT
CDR3: CASSFGGGTPQHF
V: TRBV12-3/TRBV12-4
D: -
size: -
J: TRBJ1-5

DNA: TGTGCCAGCAGTGGCCGGGACAGGGGCATCAATCAGCCCCAGCATTTT
CDR3: CASSGRDRGINQPQHF
V: TRBV25-1
D: TRBD1
size: few
J: TRBJ1-5

DNA: TGTGCCTGGAGTCGGGAGGGAAATCAGCCCCAGCATTTT
CDR3: CAWSREGNQPQHF
V: TRBV30
D: -
size: -
J: TRBJ1-5

DNA: TGTGCCAGCAGTCCCCCGAGGGGACAGGGGTCTGTAGGCTATGGCTACACCTTC
CDR3: CASSPPRGQGSVGYGYTF
V: TRBV6-4
D: TRBD1
size: -
J: TRBJ1-2

DNA: TGTGCCAGCAGCCAGACAACTGGGGCCAACGTCCTGACTTTC
CDR3: CASSQTTGANVLTF
V: TRBV5-6
D: -
size: -
J: TRBJ2-6

DNA: TGCGCCAGCAATGGCGGGAGCATGAACACTGAAGCTTTCTTT
CDR3: CASNGGSMNTEAFF
V: TRBV5-1
D: -
size: once
J: TRBJ1-1

DNA: TGTGCCAGCAGCACCGTGGGGAACCCTAATGAAAAACTGTTTTTT
CDR3: CASSTVGNPNEKLFF
V: TRBV6-5
D: -
size: once
J: TRBJ1-4

DNA: TGTGCTAGTGCCGACAGGGGCACAGATACGCAGTATTTT
CDR3: CASADRGTDTQYF
V: TRBV12-5
D: TRBD1
size: -
J: TRBJ2-3

DNA: TGTGCCAGCAGCTTAGAAGGTTCACCCCTCCACTTT
CDR3: CASSLEGSPLHF
V: TRBV7-9
D: -
size: -
J: TRBJ1-6

DNA: TGTGCCAGCAGCTTAGAACAGGGCTGGGAGACCCAGTACTTC
CDR3: CASSLEQGWETQYF
V: TRBV11-1
D: -
size: -
J: TRBJ2-5

DNA: TGCGCCAGCAGCTACTTGACATGGACCGAAACTGAAGCTTTCTTT
CDR3: CASSYLTWTETEAFF
V: TRBV5-1
D: -
size: once
J: TRBJ1-1

DNA: TGTGCCAGCAAAGATGCGGGACAGGTCTACGAGCAGTACTTC
CDR3: CASKDAGQVYEQYF
V: TRBV5-6
D: TRBD1
size: -
J: TRBJ2-7

DNA: TGCGCCAGCCTACTTGGAGTTGGCACCGGGGAGCTGTTTTTT
CDR3: CASLLGVGTGELFF
V: TRBV10-2
D: -
size: -
J: TRBJ2-2

DNA: TGTGCCAGTAGTATTGACCCCCGCGGCAATCAGCCCCAGCATTTT
CDR3: CASSIDPRGNQPQHF
V: TRBV19
D: -
size: -
J: TRBJ1-5

DNA: TGTGCCAGCAGTGAAGTGACCACTGAAGCTTTCTTT
CDR3: CASSEVTTEAFF
V: TRBV6-1
D: -
size: many
J: TRBJ1-1

DNA: TGTGCCAGCTCATCAAACTCTGGAAACACCATATATTTT
CDR3: CASSSNSGNTIYF
V: TRBV18
D: -
size: -
J: TRBJ1-3

DNA: TGCAGTGCTAGTGGGCCCTTAGCCAGCACCGGGGAGCTGTTTTTT
CDR3: CSASGPLASTGELFF
V: TRBV20-1
D: -
size: -
J: TRBJ2-2

DNA: TGTGCCAGTAGTACCCGCCGGACTACCGGGGAGCTGTTTTTT
CDR3: CASSTRRTTGELFF
V: TRBV19
D: -
size: -
J: TRBJ2-2